The rows below give T cell receptor beta chains drawn from one sample of a study of identical twins. In TCRdb, the 5' RACE reads were re-called with MiXCR into one record per CDR3 protein. The sample has 1.5 million to 2 million distinct CDR3 sequences, roughly a third seen once. The sample was cord blood. Source of these receptors: a newborn girl in good health. CDR3s include the opening cysteine and the closing phenylalanine or tryptophan. Each record gives: CDR3 protein, CDR3 DNA, clone size, V gene, J gene, D gene. The D gene is left open where the match is weak. The listing skips clone size in some rows; elsewhere it reads once, few, many or a size class.

CDR3aa: CAISRQGFYEQYF
CDR3nt: TGTGCCATCAGCCGACAGGGTTTCTACGAGCAGTACTTC
abundance: .
v_gene: TRBV10-3
j_gene: TRBJ2-7
d_gene: TRBD1

CDR3aa: CASSFLEGELFF
CDR3nt: TGTGCCAGTAGTTTCCTAGAGGGTGAGCTGTTCTTC
abundance: .
v_gene: TRBV19
j_gene: TRBJ2-1
d_gene: .

CDR3aa: CASSSRGLSNTGELFF
CDR3nt: TGTGCCAGCAGTTCCCGTGGGCTCTCGAACACCGGGGAGCTGTTTTTT
abundance: .
v_gene: TRBV12-3/TRBV12-4
j_gene: TRBJ2-2
d_gene: .

CDR3aa: CAISGAGDAFF
CDR3nt: TGTGCCATCAGTGGGGCTGGGGATGCTTTCTTT
abundance: few
v_gene: TRBV10-3
j_gene: TRBJ1-1
d_gene: .

CDR3aa: CSAIGTIYEQYF
CDR3nt: TGCAGTGCTATTGGGACTATCTACGAGCAGTACTTC
abundance: .
v_gene: TRBV20-1
j_gene: TRBJ2-7
d_gene: TRBD2

CDR3aa: CASSQTGQGEAFF
CDR3nt: TGTGCCAGCAGCCAAACGGGACAGGGTGAAGCTTTCTTT
abundance: .
v_gene: TRBV3-1
j_gene: TRBJ1-1
d_gene: TRBD1

CDR3aa: CSAREGRKLETQYF
CDR3nt: TGCAGTGCTAGAGAGGGCCGAAAGTTAGAGACCCAGTACTTC
abundance: few
v_gene: TRBV20-1
j_gene: TRBJ2-5
d_gene: .

CDR3aa: CSASPGQGNYEQYF
CDR3nt: TGCAGTGCTTCCCCGGGACAGGGAAACTACGAGCAGTACTTC
abundance: few
v_gene: TRBV20-1
j_gene: TRBJ2-7
d_gene: TRBD1

CDR3aa: CASSLGPTGTQDNEQFF
CDR3nt: TGCGCCAGCAGCTTGGGTCCGACCGGGACCCAAGACAATGAGCAGTTCTTC
abundance: few
v_gene: TRBV5-1
j_gene: TRBJ2-1
d_gene: .

CDR3aa: CSARVPLYLDEQYF
CDR3nt: TGCAGTGCTAGAGTTCCCCTCTACCTCGATGAGCAGTACTTC
abundance: .
v_gene: TRBV20-1
j_gene: TRBJ2-4
d_gene: .

CDR3aa: CASGLGSGTNEQFF
CDR3nt: TGTGCTAGTGGTTTGGGTAGCGGGACGAATGAGCAGTTCTTC
abundance: few
v_gene: TRBV12-5
j_gene: TRBJ2-1
d_gene: TRBD2

CDR3aa: CASTMDRETQYF
CDR3nt: TGTGCCAGCACCATGGACAGGGAGACCCAGTACTTC
abundance: .
v_gene: TRBV12-3/TRBV12-4
j_gene: TRBJ2-5
d_gene: TRBD1

CDR3aa: CASSGSNRDRVYGYTF
CDR3nt: TGTGCCAGCAGTGGGTCGAATAGAGACAGAGTCTATGGCTACACCTTC
abundance: .
v_gene: TRBV6-1
j_gene: TRBJ1-2
d_gene: .

CDR3aa: CASSSRTGTIRGGQPQHF
CDR3nt: TGTGCCAGTAGTTCTAGGACAGGAACCATCAGGGGAGGTCAGCCCCAGCATTTT
abundance: few
v_gene: TRBV19
j_gene: TRBJ1-5
d_gene: TRBD1

CDR3aa: CSARLASSGQYF
CDR3nt: TGCAGTGCTCGACTGGCGTCCTCGGGGCAGTACTTC
abundance: few
v_gene: TRBV20-1
j_gene: TRBJ2-5
d_gene: .

CDR3aa: CSASRTGFQPQHF
CDR3nt: TGCAGTGCTAGCAGGACAGGGTTCCAGCCCCAGCATTTT
abundance: .
v_gene: TRBV20-1
j_gene: TRBJ1-5
d_gene: TRBD1

CDR3aa: CSARGLSVSYNEQFF
CDR3nt: TGCAGTGCTAGAGGACTCTCGGTATCCTACAATGAGCAGTTCTTC
abundance: .
v_gene: TRBV20-1
j_gene: TRBJ2-1
d_gene: .

CDR3aa: CASSVGIGAFQETQYF
CDR3nt: TGCGCCAGCAGCGTGGGGATAGGGGCATTCCAAGAGACCCAGTACTTC
abundance: .
v_gene: TRBV5-1
j_gene: TRBJ2-5
d_gene: .

CDR3aa: CASSPLAGEPDTQYF
CDR3nt: TGTGCCAGCTCACCACTAGCGGGAGAGCCAGATACGCAGTATTTT
abundance: few
v_gene: TRBV18
j_gene: TRBJ2-3
d_gene: TRBD2

CDR3aa: CASVSGGFLSGANVLTF
CDR3nt: TGTGCCAGCGTCTCGGGGGGGTTCCTCTCTGGGGCCAACGTCCTGACTTTC
abundance: .
v_gene: TRBV11-2
j_gene: TRBJ2-6
d_gene: TRBD2

CDR3aa: CASSQVPISGRWYEQYF
CDR3nt: TGCGCCAGCAGCCAAGTCCCCATTAGCGGGAGATGGTACGAGCAGTACTTC
abundance: .
v_gene: TRBV4-1
j_gene: TRBJ2-7
d_gene: TRBD2

CDR3aa: CASHHGGELFF
CDR3nt: TGCGCCAGCCATCACGGCGGGGAGCTGTTTTTT
abundance: .
v_gene: TRBV5-1
j_gene: TRBJ2-2
d_gene: .

CDR3aa: CASLSWGDTDTQYF
CDR3nt: TGTGCCTCGCTTTCCTGGGGGGACACAGATACGCAGTATTTT
abundance: few
v_gene: TRBV28
j_gene: TRBJ2-3
d_gene: .

CDR3aa: CASSLSLDEKLFF
CDR3nt: TGTGCCAGCAGTCTCAGTTTGGATGAAAAACTGTTTTTT
abundance: .
v_gene: TRBV28
j_gene: TRBJ1-4
d_gene: .

CDR3aa: CASSYSTGVGETQYF
CDR3nt: TGTGCCAGCAGCTACAGTACAGGGGTCGGAGAGACCCAGTACTTC
abundance: many
v_gene: TRBV12-3/TRBV12-4
j_gene: TRBJ2-5
d_gene: TRBD1

CDR3aa: CASSRDIGTGGNEQFF
CDR3nt: TGCGCCAGCAGCCGGGACATCGGGACAGGGGGTAATGAGCAGTTCTTC
abundance: .
v_gene: TRBV4-1
j_gene: TRBJ2-1
d_gene: TRBD1

CDR3aa: CASSLAAGQGAFF
CDR3nt: TGTGCCAGCAGTTTAGCGGCCGGACAGGGGGCTTTCTTT
abundance: .
v_gene: TRBV12-3/TRBV12-4
j_gene: TRBJ1-1
d_gene: TRBD1

CDR3aa: CSASPPEWLSEAFF
CDR3nt: TGCAGTGCTAGTCCCCCGGAGTGGTTATCTGAAGCTTTCTTT
abundance: few
v_gene: TRBV20-1
j_gene: TRBJ1-1
d_gene: .

CDR3aa: CASSQAGGLMNTQYF
CDR3nt: TGTGCCAGCAGCCAAGCGGGGGGGCTTATGAATACGCAGTATTTT
abundance: few
v_gene: TRBV3-1
j_gene: TRBJ2-3
d_gene: TRBD2

CDR3aa: CSVCRGFPYNEQFF
CDR3nt: TGCAGCGTCTGCAGGGGGTTCCCCTACAATGAGCAGTTCTTC
abundance: few
v_gene: TRBV29-1
j_gene: TRBJ2-1
d_gene: TRBD1